Listed here are 15 T cell receptor beta chains from one sample, sequenced in a study of OX40 agonist ivuxolimab in advanced cancers. Only in-frame clones appear in the TCRdb table, and some are missing; sequencing was by immunoSEQ multiplex PCR. This table has fewer than 100,000 clones, approximately 80% appearing once. The starting material was CD4+ or CD8+ T cells sorted from blood, obtained in a trial of the OX40 agonist ivuxolimab. These receptors all stem from an adult with an advanced solid tumor such as melanoma, head and neck, liver or kidney cancer.

The rearrangement links TRBV5-1 to TRBJ2-5; D is unclear. This CDR3 comprises 13 residues. Germline CDR1 is SGHRS and CDR2 is YFSETQ. Trimming stripped 0 bases from V and 3 bases from J, with 6 bases between. CDR3 coding DNA: TGCGCCAGCAGCTTGGCCTCGGAAGAGACCCAGTACTTC. Translating gives CASSLASEETQYF.

The genes are TRBV11-2 and TRBJ2-3, with 10 bases fitting TRBD2. CDR1 and CDR2 from the germline V gene are SGHAT and FQNNGV. V lost 4 bases and J lost 5; bases outside the gene matches: 6. The CDR3 sequence is 15 residues long. The CDR3 sequence is CASSSSGGRGDTQYF. CDR3 DNA: TGTGCCAGCAGCTCTAGCGGGGGCCGGGGAGATACGCAGTATTTT.

The V call is TRBV7-7, the J call TRBJ1-5, with TRBD1 identical over 8 bases. J gave up 7 bases and V 3 bases, and 11 bases lay outside the gene matches. There are 16 residues in the CDR3. Germline V gene data show CDR1 as SSHAT and CDR2 as FNYEAQ (reference sequence). The CDR3 region has the DNA TGTGCCAGCAGCTTTTCAGGACAGGGTTCGGGGCAGCCCCAGCATTTT. Protein sequence: CASSFSGQGSGQPQHF.

V usage is TRBV29-1 and J usage is TRBJ2-1; 9 positions agree with TRBD1. This CDR3 is built from 14 residues. Trimming took 3 bases from V and 7 from J; bases not matched to a gene: 7. Germline-derived CDR1 and CDR2 are SQVTM and ANQGSEA. DNA of the CDR3: TGCAGCGTTGACCCCGGGACAGGGTATAATGAGCAGTTCTTC. This encodes CSVDPGTGYNEQFF.

The chain employs TRBV6-5 and TRBJ1-1; TRBD1 matches at 7 bases. Germline assignment: CDR1 MNHEY and CDR2 SVGAGI. This CDR3 spans 15 amino acids. Unmatched junction bases numbered 7, after V lost 3 bases and J lost 3 bases. CDR3 protein: CASSYVRGGHTEAFF. The CDR3 DNA reads TGTGCCAGCAGTTATGTGAGAGGGGGCCACACTGAAGCTTTCTTT.

The J gene is TRBJ2-2, the V gene TRBV5-1, with a weak D call TRBD2 (6 bases). Per germline, CDR1 SGHRS and CDR2 YFSETQ. CDR3 length equals 14 residues. The V gene lost 2 bases and the J gene lost 7 bases, with 12 bases spanning the gap. The DNA for the CDR3 is TGCGCCAGCAGCTTAGAGATGGAGGGCGGGGAGCTGTTTTTT. Its translation: CASSLEMEGGELFF.

This clone has a single count. The chain joins TRBV5-1 to TRBJ2-1, with 8 bases matching TRBD1. The CDR3 loop spans 15 amino acids. V lost 2 bases to trimming and J lost 4 bases; unmatched junction nucleotides: 5. CDR1 is SGHRS, CDR2 YFSETQ, per germline. The CDR3 is CASSFQGAHYNEQFF. In nucleotides, the CDR3 is TGCGCCAGCAGCTTTCAGGGGGCGCATTACAATGAGCAGTTCTTC.

The rearrangement links TRBV30 to TRBJ1-2, with D tentatively TRBD1 (5 bases). The CDR3 spans 15 residues. Germline V CDR1 and CDR2: GTSNPN, SVGIG (reference sequence). Trimming removed 2 bases from V and 2 bases from J, with 15 bases in between. The CDR3 DNA reads TGTGCCTGGAGTCAAAGATGGGGGTGGAACTATGGCTACACCTTC. Translating it yields CAWSQRWGWNYGYTF.

Sample share makes this clone medium-sized. This sequence joins TRBV28 and TRBJ1-2; 11 bases are shared with TRBD1. Germline-derived CDR1 and CDR2 are MDHEN and SYDVKM. The CDR3 is made up of 15 amino acids. The V and J ends lost 6 bases and 5 bases, in that order; junction bases with no gene match: 8. CDR3 sequence: CASSKDRGHLYGYTF. The CDR3 nucleotides are TGTGCCAGCAGCAAGGACAGGGGGCACCTTTATGGCTACACCTTC.

V usage is TRBV2 and J usage is TRBJ1-5, with D uncertain. Germline loops: CDR1 SNHLY, CDR2 FYNNEI. V lost 7 bases and J lost 2, with 12 bases in between. CDR3 length: 14 amino acids. CDR3 coding DNA: TGTGCCAGCAACCGGGAGTCCGGCAATCAGCCCCAGCATTTT. As protein: CASNRESGNQPQHF. The full variable domain, in which reference TRBV2 and TRBJ1-5 provide the parts outside the CDR3, is EPEVTQTPSHQVTQMGQEVILRCVPISNHLYFYWYRQILGQKVEFLVSFYNNEISEKSEIFDDQFSVERPDGSNFTLKIRSTKLEDSAMYFCASNRESGNQPQHFGDGTRLSIL.

This chain joins TRBV23-1 and TRBJ2-7; D unclear. TRBV23-1 is an open reading frame, and its role is uncertain. Trimming removed 3 bases from V and 3 bases from J, with 15 bases in between. The CDR3 has 15 residues. The CDR3 here is CASSQPWSSIYEQYF. As DNA, the CDR3 is TGCGCCAGCAGTCAGCCGTGGAGCAGTATCTACGAGCAGTACTTC.

The rearrangement uses TRBV9 and TRBJ2-5, with 9 nucleotides matching TRBD1. There are 15 residues in the CDR3. Per the germline V gene, CDR1 is SGDLS and CDR2 is YYNGEE. With V trimmed by 1 base and J by 4 bases, 5 bases remained unmatched. CDR3 protein: CASSVLGQGPETQYF. The CDR3 nucleotides are TGTGCCAGCAGCGTATTGGGACAGGGACCAGAGACCCAGTACTTC.

The rearrangement joins TRBV6-5 to TRBJ1-2, with unresolved D. Between the trimmed V and J ends, which lost 8 bases and 5 bases, there was a span of 15 bases. The CDR3 is 13 residues long. Germline CDR1 is MNHEY and CDR2 is SVGAGI. The CDR3 nucleotides read TGTGCCAGCTCCCGGGATGTGGGGTATGGCTACACCTTC. Protein product: CASSRDVGYGYTF.

The chain combines TRBV30 with TRBJ2-2; D remains ambiguous. CDR3 length: 13 amino acids. Looked up from germline, CDR1 is GTSNPN and CDR2 is SVGIG (reference sequence). With 8 bases removed from V and 6 bases from J, the gap between germline ends came to 16 bases. The CDR3, as DNA: TGTGCCCCAATTTCGGTACCGCCCGGGGAGCTGTTTTTT. Protein: CAPISVPPGELFF. The full variable domain, with the rest looked up from reference TRBV30 and TRBJ2-2, is SQTIHQWPATLVQPVGSPLSLECTVEGTSNPNLYWYRQAAGRGLQLLFYSVGIGQISSEVPQNLSASRPQDRQFILSSKKLLLSDSGFYLCAPISVPPGELFFGEGSRLTVL.

The V gene is TRBV5-1, the J gene TRBJ2-1; D may be TRBD2 (5 bases). The germline V gene encodes CDR1 SGHRS and CDR2 YFSETQ. The CDR3 runs 13 residues. V lost 9 bases and J 7 bases, leaving 17 bases between the germline ends. The CDR3: CATAGGTGNEQFF. The CDR3, as DNA: TGCGCCACCGCGGGTGGTACGGGGAATGAGCAGTTCTTC.